This T cell receptor beta chain was sequenced for a study of T-cell reconstitution after alpha-beta-depleted transplantation in children. As it was prepared, the TCRbeta library received unique molecular identifiers. TCRdb used MiXCR to reprocess the PCR reads, holding one entry per CDR3 protein. The profile shows a few hundred thousand distinct CDR3 sequences, approximately 30% of them singletons. Germline V gene lookup returns CDR1 SGHDT and CDR2 YYEEEE. The length of the CDR3 is 14 residues. V was cut by 4 bases and J by 11 bases, with 21 bases left in between. The receptor was derived from a boy in the first two years of life with Wiskott-Aldrich syndrome, due to receive a stem cell transplant. Source: PBMCs, taken before TCRalphabeta/CD19-depleted stem cell transplant. This chain links TRBV5-6 with TRBJ1-1, with D hard to call. The CDR3 here is CASSLTGPYSLAFF. DNA for the CDR3: TGTGCCAGCAGCCTGACCGGCCCATACAGTTTGGCTTTCTTT.